This entry features one T cell receptor (beta chain) sequence. J was trimmed by 4 bases and V by 4 bases; bases with no gene match: 10. Germline V gene sequence: CDR1 SGDLS, CDR2 YYNGEE. The CDR3 consists of 15 residues. These data are taken from a study of blood T cell repertoires in COVID-19. Profiled with immunoSEQ multiplex PCR; TCRdb holds only in-frame clones, not every one. The sample contains about 250,000 clones, roughly 80% of which appear only once. Material for sequencing was PBMCs or T cells enriched from blood (not recorded which). The V gene is TRBV9, the J gene TRBJ2-5; 7 bases are a match to TRBD1. The sequence was obtained from a man aged 35-49 years who had been exposed to COVID-19. The CDR3 DNA follows: TGTGCCAGCAGCCCCCGAACAGGGGATGGAGAGACCCAGTACTTC. Translation gives CASSPRTGDGETQYF.